The sequence of this TCR beta chain was determined in a study of TET2 disruption in CD19-targeted CAR T cells (dated by TCRdb to 2016 to 2019). As for the study more broadly: No additional inclusion criteria were applied, and the number of samples was determined by the original clinical trial design and by sample availability. Results and caveats for the whole study, not just this receptor: The conclusions drawn about the patient's CAR T cells were based on extensive analysis of just one subject.

Read against the paper, the sample's treatment or condition label means: autologous CTL019 cells: CD19 CAR with 4-1BB and CD3 zeta domains. TCR zeta and 4-1BB costimulatory signaling domains were built into the CD19 CAR. Leukapheresis was used to collect the T cells for CTL019 manufacturing from peripheral blood. The DNeasy Blood and Tissue Kit was used to extract genomic DNA from pre-infusion T cells, peripheral blood, or sorted post-infusion T cells. From cysteine to phenylalanine, the CDR3 is 16 amino acids long. Shown are 39 bases from within the CDR3, in frame from base 1. For CDR1 and CDR2, the germline V gene lists SGHTA and FQGTGA. The immunoSEQ assay was used to perform TCR beta chain deep sequencing. Per the source publication's procedure: Only productive TCR beta rearrangements went into calculating clonotype frequencies. The table comes from immuneACCESS by way of TCRdb, which keeps in-frame sequences with V and J called. Part of the clones is missing from these tables; in studies checked, under half for an unresolved V gene and the rest for unknown reasons. From that table come the V and J calls and clone size; the DNA was used to work out D and trimming. The table of this sample itemizes around 30,000 clones. The ten largest clones add up to 1.9% of the sample.

Comments on this clone: Its target antigen remains unknown. The read gets to within 3 residues of the CDR3 end, and the germline J gene fills in the rest.

The TCR comes from a man in his 70s with chronic lymphocytic leukemia. Here the sequenced sample was CD8- CAR+ T cells sorted from cultured blood T cells, taken for CD19 CAR T cell therapy. Taken with the paper, the label for cell subset or site translates to: CD8-negative CAR-positive T cells from the infusion product. The rearrangement joined TRBV7-3 to TRBJ1-2; D gene: possibly TRBD1, on 5 matching bases. CDR3 region: CASSFDGRGSTDTYTF. The CDR3 DNA, read in part, is TGTGCCAGCAGCTTCGATGGTCGGGGGAGCACAGATACC. The full variable domain, with segments outside the CDR3 supplied by the reference TRBV7-3 and TRBJ1-2 proteins, appears as GAGVSQTPSNKVTEKGKYVELRCDPISGHTALYWYRQSLGQGPEFLIYFQGTGAADDSGLPNDRFFAVRPEGSVSTLKIQRTERGDSAVYLCASSFDGRGSTDTYTFGSGTRLTVV.